Given below is one T cell receptor beta chain in context. Trimming pared 0 bases from V and 2 bases from J, leaving 16 bases between. The V gene's germline CDR1 is MNHEY and CDR2 SMNVEV (reference sequence). The CDR3 runs to 17 residues. The data were obtained in a study of T-cell reconstitution after alpha-beta-depleted transplantation in children. A TCRbeta library incorporating unique molecular identifiers was prepared. Each CDR3 protein is one row after TCRdb ran MiXCR on the PCR reads. The sample shows 250,000 to 350,000 distinct CDR3 sequences, about a quarter of them seen only once. Sequencing was performed on PBMCs, mostly from graft donor cells, taken 180 days after TCRalphabeta/CD19-depleted stem cell transplant. J is TRBJ1-2 and V is TRBV27, with D maybe TRBD1 (5 bases). This sequence was found in a male patient younger than 18 who had a stem cell transplant for acute lymphoblastic leukemia, so the T cells may come from the graft donor. CDR3 DNA sequence: TGTGCCAGCAGTTTATCCTGGATCGAGGGGATAAACTATGGCTACACCTTC. Translation: CASSLSWIEGINYGYTF.